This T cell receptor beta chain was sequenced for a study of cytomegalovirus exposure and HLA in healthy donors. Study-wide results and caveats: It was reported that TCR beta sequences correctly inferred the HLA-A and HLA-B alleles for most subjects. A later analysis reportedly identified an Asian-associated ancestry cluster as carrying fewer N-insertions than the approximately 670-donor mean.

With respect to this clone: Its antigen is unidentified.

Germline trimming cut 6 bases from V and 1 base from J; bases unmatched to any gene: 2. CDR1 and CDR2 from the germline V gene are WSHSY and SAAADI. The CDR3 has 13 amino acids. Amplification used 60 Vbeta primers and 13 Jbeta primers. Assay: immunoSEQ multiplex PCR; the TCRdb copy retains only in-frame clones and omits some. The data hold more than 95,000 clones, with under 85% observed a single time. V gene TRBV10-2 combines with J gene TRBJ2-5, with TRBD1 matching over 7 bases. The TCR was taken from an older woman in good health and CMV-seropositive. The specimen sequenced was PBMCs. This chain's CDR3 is CASSGTAQETQYF. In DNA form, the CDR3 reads TGCGCCAGCAGCGGGACAGCCCAAGAGACCCAGTACTTC.